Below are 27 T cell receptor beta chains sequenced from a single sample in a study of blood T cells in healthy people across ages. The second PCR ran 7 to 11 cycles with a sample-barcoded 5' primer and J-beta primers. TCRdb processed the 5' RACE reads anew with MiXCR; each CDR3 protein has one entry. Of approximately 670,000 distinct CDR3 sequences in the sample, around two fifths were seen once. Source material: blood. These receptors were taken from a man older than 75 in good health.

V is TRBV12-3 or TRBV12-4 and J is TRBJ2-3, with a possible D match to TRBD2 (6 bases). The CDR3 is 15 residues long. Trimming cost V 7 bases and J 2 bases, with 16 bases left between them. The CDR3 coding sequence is TGTGCCAGCACCAATAGCGGAGGGTTCACAGATACGCAGTATTTT. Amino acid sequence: CASTNSGGFTDTQYF.

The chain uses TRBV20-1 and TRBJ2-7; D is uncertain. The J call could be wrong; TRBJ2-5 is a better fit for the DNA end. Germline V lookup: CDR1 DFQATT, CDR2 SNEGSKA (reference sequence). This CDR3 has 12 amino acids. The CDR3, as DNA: TGCAGTGCTTCGAAAGATTGGAAGACCCAGTACTTC. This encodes CSASKDWKTQYF.

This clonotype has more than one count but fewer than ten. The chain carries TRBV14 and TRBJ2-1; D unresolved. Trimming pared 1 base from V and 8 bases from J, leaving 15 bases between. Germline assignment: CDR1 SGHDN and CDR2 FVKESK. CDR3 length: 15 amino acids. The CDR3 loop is CASSQVRTVGYEQFF. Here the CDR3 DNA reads TGTGCCAGCAGCCAAGTCCGGACGGTGGGTTATGAGCAGTTCTTC.

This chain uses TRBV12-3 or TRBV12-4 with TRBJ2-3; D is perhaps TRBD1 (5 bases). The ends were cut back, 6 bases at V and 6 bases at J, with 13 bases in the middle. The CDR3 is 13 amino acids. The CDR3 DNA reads TGTGCCAGCAGCTCTACTCAGGGTGATACGCAGTATTTT. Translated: CASSSTQGDTQYF.

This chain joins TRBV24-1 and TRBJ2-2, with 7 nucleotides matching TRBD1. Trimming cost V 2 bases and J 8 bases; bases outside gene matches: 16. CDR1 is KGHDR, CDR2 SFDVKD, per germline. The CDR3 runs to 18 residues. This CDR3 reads CATSDSSTSGQLSGELFF. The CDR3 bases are TGTGCCACCAGTGATTCCTCCACGTCGGGACAGCTTTCTGGGGAGCTGTTTTTT.

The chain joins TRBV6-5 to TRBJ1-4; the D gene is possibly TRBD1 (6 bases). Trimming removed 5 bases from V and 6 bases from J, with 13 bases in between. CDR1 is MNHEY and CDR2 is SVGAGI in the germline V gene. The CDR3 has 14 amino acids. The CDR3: CASSTGTLHEKLFF. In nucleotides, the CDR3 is TGTGCCAGCAGTACCGGGACACTACATGAAAAACTGTTTTTT.

The CDR3 is CASSRDGWNSPLHF. The CDR3 region has the DNA TGTGCCAGCAGCCGGGACGGATGGAATTCACCCCTCCACTTT. The chain carries TRBV7-9 and TRBJ1-6, with a tentative D call TRBD1 (5 bases). The CDR3 has 14 amino acids. Trimming removed 5 bases from V and 7 bases from J, with 12 bases in between. CDR1 SEHNR and CDR2 FQNEAQ come from the germline V gene (reference sequence).

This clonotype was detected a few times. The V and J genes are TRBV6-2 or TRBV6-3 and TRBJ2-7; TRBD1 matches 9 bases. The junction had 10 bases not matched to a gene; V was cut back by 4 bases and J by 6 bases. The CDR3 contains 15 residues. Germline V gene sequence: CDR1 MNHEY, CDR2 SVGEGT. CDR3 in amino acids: CASSSPGTGRREQYF. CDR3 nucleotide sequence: TGTGCCAGCAGTTCCCCCGGGACAGGGCGGCGCGAGCAGTACTTC.

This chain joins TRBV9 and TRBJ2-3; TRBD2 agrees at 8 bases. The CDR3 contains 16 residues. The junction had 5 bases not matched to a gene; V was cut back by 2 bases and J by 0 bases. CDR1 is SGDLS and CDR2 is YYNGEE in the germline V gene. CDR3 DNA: TGTGCCAGCAGCGTCCGTAGCGGGGTTAGCACAGATACGCAGTATTTT. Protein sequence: CASSVRSGVSTDTQYF.

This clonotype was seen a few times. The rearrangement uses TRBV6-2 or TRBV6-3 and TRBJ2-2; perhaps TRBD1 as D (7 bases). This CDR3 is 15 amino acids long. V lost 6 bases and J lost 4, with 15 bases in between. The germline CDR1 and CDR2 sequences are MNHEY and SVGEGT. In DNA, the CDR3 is TGTGCCAGCAGCGCGGGACAGAGGCGCACCGGGGAGCTGTTTTTT. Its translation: CASSAGQRRTGELFF.

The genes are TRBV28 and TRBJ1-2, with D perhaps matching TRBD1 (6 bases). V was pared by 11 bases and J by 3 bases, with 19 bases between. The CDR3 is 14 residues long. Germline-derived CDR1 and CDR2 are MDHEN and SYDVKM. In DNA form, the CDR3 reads TGTGCCGGCTTAATCACAGGGACTTACTATGGCTACACCTTC. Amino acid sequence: CAGLITGTYYGYTF.

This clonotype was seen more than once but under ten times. The CDR3 here is CASLIRPGPQETQYF. The CDR3 DNA reads as TGCGCCAGCTTGATACGCCCGGGACCCCAAGAGACCCAGTACTTC. The chain joins TRBV5-1 to TRBJ2-5; D could derive from TRBD1 or TRBD2 (5 bases each). CDR3 length: 15 amino acids. V lost 7 bases, J lost 1 base, and 17 bases lay in between. Germline CDR1 and CDR2: SGHRS and YFSETQ. Full variable domain (remainder filled in from reference TRBV5-1 and TRBJ2-5): KAGVTQTPRYLIKTRGQQVTLSCSPISGHRSVSWYQQTPGQGLQFLFEYFSETQRNKGNFPGRFSGRQFSNSRSEMNVSTLELGDSALYLCASLIRPGPQETQYFGPGTRLLVL.

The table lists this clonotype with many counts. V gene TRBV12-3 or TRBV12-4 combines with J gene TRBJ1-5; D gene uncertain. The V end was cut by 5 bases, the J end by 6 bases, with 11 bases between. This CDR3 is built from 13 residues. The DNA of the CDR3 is TGTGCCAGCAGTCGGGGTGACGGTCAGCCCCAGCATTTT. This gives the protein CASSRGDGQPQHF.

CDR3 residues: CASSLNGSPSGQYF. DNA of the CDR3: TGTGCCAGCAGTTTAAACGGGAGCCCCTCTGGGCAGTATTTT. The gene calls are TRBV12-3 or TRBV12-4 and TRBJ2-3; D is perhaps TRBD2 (6 bases). Between the trimmed V and J ends, which lost 2 bases and 11 bases, there was a span of 17 bases. The CDR3 contains 14 residues.

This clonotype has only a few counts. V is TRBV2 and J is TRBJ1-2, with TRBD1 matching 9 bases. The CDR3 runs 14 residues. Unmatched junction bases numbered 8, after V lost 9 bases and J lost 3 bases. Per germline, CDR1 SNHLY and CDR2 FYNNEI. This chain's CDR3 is CASIPGQGDYGYTF. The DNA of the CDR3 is TGTGCCAGTATACCGGGACAGGGAGACTATGGCTACACCTTC.

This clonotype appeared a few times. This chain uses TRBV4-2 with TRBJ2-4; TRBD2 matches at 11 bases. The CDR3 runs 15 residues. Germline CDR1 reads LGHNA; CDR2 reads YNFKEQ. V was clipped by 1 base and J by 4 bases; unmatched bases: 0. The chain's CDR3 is CASSQGLAGKNIQYF. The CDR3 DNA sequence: TGTGCCAGCAGCCAAGGACTAGCGGGAAAAAACATTCAGTACTTC.

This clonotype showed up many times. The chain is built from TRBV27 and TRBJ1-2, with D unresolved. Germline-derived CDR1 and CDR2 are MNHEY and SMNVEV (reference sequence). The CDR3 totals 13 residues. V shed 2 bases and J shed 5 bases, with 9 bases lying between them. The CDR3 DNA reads TGTGCCAGCAGTTTACACGCTAGGTATGGCTACACCTTC. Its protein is CASSLHARYGYTF.

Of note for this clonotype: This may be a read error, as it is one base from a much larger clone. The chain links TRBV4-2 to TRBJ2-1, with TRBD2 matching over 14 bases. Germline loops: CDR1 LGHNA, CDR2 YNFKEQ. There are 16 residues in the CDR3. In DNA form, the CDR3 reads TGTACCAGCAGCCAAGAGACTAGCGGGGGGGCAAATGAGCAGTTCTTC. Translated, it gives CTSSQETSGGANEQFF.

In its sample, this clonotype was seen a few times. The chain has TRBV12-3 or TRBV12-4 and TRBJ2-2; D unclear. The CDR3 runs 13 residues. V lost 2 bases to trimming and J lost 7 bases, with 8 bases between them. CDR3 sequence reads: CASSLSGGGELFF. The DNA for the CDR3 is TGTGCCAGCAGTTTATCAGGTGGCGGGGAGCTGTTTTTT.

CDR3 loop: CASSEEHLSTDTQYF. As DNA, the CDR3 is TGTGCCAGCAGTGAAGAGCACCTAAGCACAGATACGCAGTATTTT. This rearrangement joins TRBV2 to TRBJ2-3, with D unresolved. The CDR3 extends over 15 amino acids. V lost 1 base and J 0 bases, leaving 8 bases between the germline ends. The germline gives CDR1 SNHLY, CDR2 FYNNEI.

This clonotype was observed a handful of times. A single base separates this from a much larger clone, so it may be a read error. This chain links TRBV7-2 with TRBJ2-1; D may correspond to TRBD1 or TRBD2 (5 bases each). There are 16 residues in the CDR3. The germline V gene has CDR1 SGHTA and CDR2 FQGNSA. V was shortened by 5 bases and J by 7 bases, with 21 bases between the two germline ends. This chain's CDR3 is CASSPRTGAPGNEQFF. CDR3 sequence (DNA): TGTGCCAGCAGCCCACGCACCGGGGCACCCGGGAATGAGCAGTTCTTC. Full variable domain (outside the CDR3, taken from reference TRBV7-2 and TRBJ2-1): GAGVSQSPSNKVTEKGKDVELRCDPISGHTALYWYRQSLGQGLEFLIYFQGNSAPDKSGLPSDRFSAERTGGSVSTLTIQRTQQEDSAVYLCASSPRTGAPGNEQFFGPGTRLTVL.

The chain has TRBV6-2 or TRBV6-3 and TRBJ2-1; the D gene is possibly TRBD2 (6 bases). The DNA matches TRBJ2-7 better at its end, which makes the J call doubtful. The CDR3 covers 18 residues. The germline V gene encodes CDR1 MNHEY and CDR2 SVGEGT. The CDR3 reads CASSYSSGRTYSYNEQYF. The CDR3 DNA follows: TGTGCCAGCAGTTACTCGAGTGGGAGGACCTACTCCTACAATGAGCAGTACTTC.

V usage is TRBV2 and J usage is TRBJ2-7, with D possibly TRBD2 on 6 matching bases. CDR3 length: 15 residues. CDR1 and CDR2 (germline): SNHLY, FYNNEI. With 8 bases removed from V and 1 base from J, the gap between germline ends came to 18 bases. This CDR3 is CASELPGLGSYEQYF. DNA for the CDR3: TGTGCCAGCGAATTGCCGGGACTCGGTTCCTACGAGCAGTACTTC. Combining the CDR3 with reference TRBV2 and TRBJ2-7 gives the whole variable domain EPEVTQTPSHQVTQMGQEVILRCVPISNHLYFYWYRQILGQKVEFLVSFYNNEISEKSEIFDDQFSVERPDGSNFTLKIRSTKLEDSAMYFCASELPGLGSYEQYFGPGTRLTVT.

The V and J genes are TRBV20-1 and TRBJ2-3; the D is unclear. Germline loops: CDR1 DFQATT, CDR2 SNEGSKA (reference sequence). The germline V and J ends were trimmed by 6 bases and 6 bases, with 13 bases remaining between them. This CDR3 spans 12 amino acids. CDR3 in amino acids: CSAETVGDTQYF. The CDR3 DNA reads TGCAGTGCGGAAACGGTAGGGGATACGCAGTATTTT.

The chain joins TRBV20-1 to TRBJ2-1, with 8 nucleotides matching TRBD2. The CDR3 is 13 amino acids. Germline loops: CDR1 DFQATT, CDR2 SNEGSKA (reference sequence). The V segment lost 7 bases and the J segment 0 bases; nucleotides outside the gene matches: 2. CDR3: CSGSGSSYNEQFF. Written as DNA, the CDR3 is TGCAGTGGGAGCGGGAGCTCCTACAATGAGCAGTTCTTC.

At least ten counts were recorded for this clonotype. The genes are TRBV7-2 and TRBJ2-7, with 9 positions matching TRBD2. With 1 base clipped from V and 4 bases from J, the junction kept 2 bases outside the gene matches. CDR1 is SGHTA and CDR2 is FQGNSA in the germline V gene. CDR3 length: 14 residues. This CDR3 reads CASSLVTSGYEQYF. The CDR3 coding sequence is TGTGCCAGCAGCTTAGTTACTAGCGGGTACGAGCAGTACTTC. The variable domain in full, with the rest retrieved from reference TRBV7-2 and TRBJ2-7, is GAGVSQSPSNKVTEKGKDVELRCDPISGHTALYWYRQSLGQGLEFLIYFQGNSAPDKSGLPSDRFSAERTGGSVSTLTIQRTQQEDSAVYLCASSLVTSGYEQYFGPGTRLTVT.

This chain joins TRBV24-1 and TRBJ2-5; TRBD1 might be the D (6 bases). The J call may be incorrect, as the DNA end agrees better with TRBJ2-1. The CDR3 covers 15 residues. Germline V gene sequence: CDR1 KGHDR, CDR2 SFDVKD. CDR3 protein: CATSDTRGYQETQFF. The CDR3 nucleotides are TGTGCCACCAGTGACACCAGGGGTTACCAAGAGACCCAGTTCTTC.